The present T cell receptor (beta chain) was sequenced within a study of response to subunit inactivated influenza vaccine. TCRdb called the RT-PCR reads again in MiXCR, with one record for every CDR3 protein. Of just under 550,000 distinct CDR3 sequences listed, roughly 23% were seen once; the top ten hold about 2.8%. This clonotype was counted a few times. CDR3 size: 14 residues. V shed 5 bases, J shed 6 bases, and the junction held 6 bases outside the gene matches. Germline V gene data show CDR1 as MDHEN and CDR2 as SYDVKM. The data were also submitted as part of a second study, on T cells expressing NK-cell markers. That publication notes: 5'RACE template switching built TCR beta cDNA with unique molecular identifiers.

This TCR came from a man between 50 and 59 years old who received an inactivated influenza vaccine. The specimen was CD4+ T cells sorted from PBMCs, collected less than 13 days after vaccination. J is TRBJ1-5 and V is TRBV28; 8 bases map to TRBD1. CDR3: CASSPGGRGQPQHF. CDR3 DNA sequence: TGTGCCAGCAGTCCAGGGGGCCGGGGTCAGCCCCAGCATTTT.